These 15 T cell receptor beta chains came from one sample sequenced in a study of OX40 agonist ivuxolimab in advanced cancers. The library was made by the immunoSEQ multiplex PCR assay. The table was pulled from immuneACCESS by TCRdb, which kept in-frame rearrangements only. Such tables lose some clones; where checked, under half of the loss comes from unresolved V genes, and the rest has no known cause. The table for this sample lists about 29,000 clones; around nine tenths of them were counted only once. The ten largest clones take up 9.4% of the sample. The sequencing used CD4+ or CD8+ T cells sorted from blood, collected in a trial of the OX40 agonist ivuxolimab. Receptors were obtained from an adult with an advanced solid tumor such as melanoma, head and neck, liver or kidney cancer.

The chain recombines TRBV19 with TRBJ1-4, with TRBD1 identical over 7 bases. The CDR3 is made up of 15 amino acids. Germline CDR1 LNHDA, CDR2 SQIVND (reference sequence). V trimming: 8 bases; J trimming: 7 bases; junction bases outside the gene matches: 13. The CDR3 region has the DNA TGTGCCAGTTCACCGAGGGAGACAGGGACTGAAAAACTGTTTTTT. This translates into CASSPRETGTEKLFF.

This chain connects TRBV4-1 to TRBJ2-6; D unresolved. In germline, CDR1 is MGHRA, CDR2 YSYEKL. V lost 1 base to trimming and J lost 0 bases, with 16 bases between them. The CDR3 spans 19 residues. CDR3 DNA sequence: TGCGCCAGCAGCCAAGGATTCGCAGATTTAAGCTCTGGGGCCAACGTCCTGACTTTC. It is translated as CASSQGFADLSSGANVLTF.

V gene TRBV7-2 combines with J gene TRBJ2-3; D not certain. V was pared by 5 bases and J by 4 bases, with 10 bases between. CDR3 length: 13 amino acids. Germline CDR1 is SGHTA and CDR2 is FQGNSA. The CDR3 loop is CASSLLGPDTQYF. CDR3 nucleotides: TGTGCCAGCAGCCTCCTTGGGCCAGATACGCAGTATTTT.

This clone has only one observation. V gene TRBV2 combines with J gene TRBJ2-1; D may match TRBD1 or TRBD2 (5 bases each). The CDR3 runs 11 residues. Germline V CDR1 and CDR2: SNHLY, FYNNEI. V was shortened by 8 bases and J by 12 bases, with 14 bases between the two germline ends. The chain's CDR3 is CASWGSTGQFF. The CDR3 nucleotides are TGTGCCAGCTGGGGGTCTACCGGGCAGTTCTTC.

J is TRBJ2-1 and V is TRBV7-2, with D uncertain. V lost 0 bases to trimming and J lost 0 bases, with 21 bases between them. The CDR3 loop spans 20 amino acids. CDR1 SGHTA and CDR2 FQGNSA come from the germline V gene. As DNA, the CDR3 is TGTGCCAGCAGCTTAGCTTACAAAACGGTGGCGCACCACTCCTACAATGAGCAGTTCTTC. Protein: CASSLAYKTVAHHSYNEQFF. Variable domain in full (rest from reference TRBV7-2 and TRBJ2-1): GAGVSQSPSNKVTEKGKDVELRCDPISGHTALYWYRQSLGQGLEFLIYFQGNSAPDKSGLPSDRFSAERTGGSVSTLTIQRTQQEDSAVYLCASSLAYKTVAHHSYNEQFFGPGTRLTVL.

The genes are TRBV19 and TRBJ1-5; the match to TRBD1 covers 7 bases. Germline loops: CDR1 LNHDA, CDR2 SQIVND (reference sequence). This CDR3 contains 15 residues. J lost 2 bases, V lost 8 bases, and 9 bases had no gene match. Here the CDR3 DNA reads TGTGCCAGTTTGAAACAGGGGTTTGGCAATCAGCCCCAGCATTTT. Translation: CASLKQGFGNQPQHF. Looking up the rest from reference TRBV19 and TRBJ1-5 gives the full variable domain: DGGITQSPKYLFRKEGQNVTLSCEQNLNHDAMYWYRQDPGQGLRLIYYSQIVNDFQKGDIAEGYSVSREKKESFPLTVTSAQKNPTAFYLCASLKQGFGNQPQHFGDGTRLSIL.

This chain joins TRBV2 and TRBJ2-2; TRBD1 matches 9 bases. Germline values: CDR1 SNHLY, CDR2 FYNNEI. The CDR3 runs 14 residues. Unmatched junction bases numbered 8, after V lost 9 bases and J lost 6 bases. The CDR3 DNA reads as TGTGCCAGAAGGTCGGGACAGGGAGCCGGGGAGCTGTTTTTT. It encodes CARRSGQGAGELFF.

In nucleotides, the CDR3 is TGTGCCAGCAACCGAGGACAGGACAATCAGCCCCAGCATTTT. This gives the protein CASNRGQDNQPQHF. The V and J genes are TRBV6-1 and TRBJ1-5; 7 bases agree with TRBD1. This CDR3 region has 14 residues. V lost 7 bases and J lost 3; bases outside the gene matches: 6. CDR1 is MNHNS, CDR2 SASEGT, per germline.

CDR3 DNA sequence: TGCGCCAGCAGCCAAGAGTCTCTAGCCTACGAGCAGTACTTC. Its protein is CASSQESLAYEQYF. This chain joins TRBV4-1 and TRBJ2-7; D remains ambiguous. The ends were cut back, 0 bases at V and 2 bases at J, with 8 bases in the middle. Germline lookup yields CDR1 MGHRA and CDR2 YSYEKL. The CDR3 runs to 14 residues.

The chain carries TRBV6-5 and TRBJ1-6; no reliable D call. Germline CDR1 and CDR2: MNHEY and SVGAGI. The CDR3 sequence is 14 residues long. Between the trimmed V and J ends, which lost 6 bases and 9 bases, there was a span of 15 bases. This CDR3 reads CASRVSVGVSPLHF. The CDR3 bases are TGTGCCAGCAGGGTATCCGTCGGGGTTTCACCCCTCCACTTT.

The chain uses TRBV5-6 and TRBJ2-2; 8 bases map to TRBD2. The CDR3 is 16 residues long. Germline V gene lookup returns CDR1 SGHDT and CDR2 YYEEEE. V dropped 0 bases and J dropped 4; count of bases not matched to a gene: 5. CDR3 sequence: CASSLDPRGATGELFF. Written as DNA, the CDR3 is TGTGCCAGCAGCTTGGACCCGCGGGGGGCCACCGGGGAGCTGTTTTTT.

This sequence joins TRBV7-9 and TRBJ2-1; 14 positions match TRBD2. The germline CDR1 and CDR2 sequences are SEHNR and FQNEAQ (reference sequence). CDR3 length: 18 amino acids. Germline trimming cut 5 bases from V and 2 bases from J; bases unmatched to any gene: 8. The CDR3 sequence: CASSTRTSGRNPYNEQFF. As DNA, the CDR3 is TGTGCCAGCAGCACCAGGACTAGCGGGAGGAACCCCTACAATGAGCAGTTCTTC. Filled out from reference TRBV7-9 and TRBJ2-1, the complete variable domain reads DTGVSQNPRHKITKRGQNVTFRCDPISEHNRLYWYRQTLGQGPEFLTYFQNEAQLEKSRLLSDRFSAERPKGSFSTLEIQRTEQGDSAMYLCASSTRTSGRNPYNEQFFGPGTRLTVL.

The chain is built from TRBV9 and TRBJ1-2; D remains ambiguous. V lost 0 bases and J 5 bases, leaving 5 bases between the germline ends. CDR1 SGDLS and CDR2 YYNGEE come from the germline V gene. The CDR3 consists of 12 residues. DNA of the CDR3: TGTGCCAGCAGCGTAGGAGAATATGGCTACACCTTC. It yields the protein CASSVGEYGYTF.

CDR3 sequence reads: CASSQASGIASYEQYF. CDR3 coding DNA: TGCGCCAGCAGCCAGGCCAGCGGTATAGCTTCCTACGAGCAGTACTTC. The rearrangement uses TRBV4-1 and TRBJ2-7; weak D call: TRBD2 (5 bases). V dropped 3 bases and J dropped 1 base, with 16 bases sitting between them. CDR1 is MGHRA and CDR2 is YSYEKL in the germline V gene. CDR3 length: 16 amino acids.

This clone was seen a single time. CDR3 bases: TGTGCCAGCAGCTCAAAGGGTGCGGGCTCCTATAATTCACCCCTCCACTTT. It translates to CASSSKGAGSYNSPLHF. This chain connects TRBV4-2 to TRBJ1-6, with D hard to call. Germline CDR1 reads LGHNA; CDR2 reads YNFKEQ. Trimming stripped 5 bases from V and 0 bases from J, with 14 bases between. The CDR3 has 17 residues.